Here is one T cell receptor beta chain with its context. Caucasian adults residing in Nashville, Tennessee made up all the donors. Splitting of each subset's genomic DNA was done evenly across several immunoSEQ plates. A roughly 200 ng quantity of DNA, 29,000 or so T cell genomes, went into the sorted-subset replicate PCRs. TCRdb's copy holds only in-frame clones and misses some; the assay was immunoSEQ multiplex PCR. The sample records millions of clones, around 90% being singletons. This sample was taken from a study of shared clonotypes between healthy human individuals. Turning to the study itself: Researchers assigned three CD4 naive, three CD4 memory, two CD8 naive and one CD8 memory plate to each donor.

The CDR3 is 12 amino acids. The V end lost 5 bases, the J end lost 12 bases, and 16 bases lay between the germline ends. Germline CDR1 ENHRY, CDR2 SYGVKD. The TCR sequence derives from a man aged 18 to 30 in good health. The material sequenced was naive CD4+ T cells sorted from blood. Subset: CD45RA+ positively selected. This chain links TRBV10-3 with TRBJ1-1; a possible D gene is TRBD1 (6 bases). In nucleotides, the CDR3 is TGTGCCATCAGTTACAACAGGGAGTGGACTTTCTTT. It codes for CAISYNREWTFF.